One sample yielded the 21 T cell receptor beta chains listed below, sequenced in a study of Ad26.COV2.S vaccination and SARS-CoV-2 variants. Regarding treatment: over 15 received Ad26.COV2.S at low or high dose, single or two shots; about 5 received placebo; per-sample allocation not given. On day 63 after the first injection, vaccine and placebo recipients gave samples. Profiling relied on immunoSEQ multiplex PCR, and the TCRdb table lists in-frame clones only, not all of them. Of roughly 680,000 clones in the sample, 89% were seen once. Sequencing used peripheral blood, obtained in a trial of Ad26.COV2.S vaccine versus placebo. The receptors come from a person aged 18-60 years who received the Ad26.COV2.S COVID-19 vaccine or a placebo.

V and J are TRBV19 and TRBJ2-5; 9 bases map to TRBD2. The length of the CDR3 is 15 residues. Germline V CDR1 and CDR2: LNHDA, SQIVND (reference sequence). Germline trimming cut 2 bases from V and 4 bases from J; bases unmatched to any gene: 5. The CDR3: CASSIIIAGVETQYF. In DNA, the CDR3 is TGTGCCAGTAGTATAATAATAGCGGGGGTAGAGACCCAGTACTTC.

This sequence joins TRBV4-3 and TRBJ1-2, with no clear D. There are 12 residues in the CDR3. The germline V gene encodes CDR1 LGHNA and CDR2 YSLEER. Trimming removed 5 bases at V and 5 bases at J, with 9 bases between. The CDR3 region is CASSARGYGYTF. The CDR3 DNA reads as TGCGCCAGCAGCGCACGGGGTTATGGCTACACCTTC.

V gene TRBV5-1 combines with J gene TRBJ2-3; 11 bases are a match to TRBD2. V lost 2 bases, J lost 3 bases, and 8 bases stayed unmatched. CDR3 size: 17 residues. CDR1 and CDR2 (germline): SGHRS, YFSETQ. The CDR3 sequence is CASSLFIAGGLTDTQYF. For the CDR3, the DNA is TGCGCCAGCAGCTTATTTATAGCGGGGGGGCTTACAGATACGCAGTATTTT.

With respect to this clone: Other DNA sequences from this sample encode an identical CDR3 as well. The rearrangement uses TRBV7-2 and TRBJ1-5; unclear D gene. Germline assignment: CDR1 SGHTA and CDR2 FQGNSA. The V gene lost 1 base and the J gene lost 0 bases, with 7 bases spanning the gap. The CDR3 loop spans 15 amino acids. The CDR3 bases are TGTGCCAGCAGCTTAGACGGAAATAGCAATCAGCCCCAGCATTTT. Protein sequence: CASSLDGNSNQPQHF.

This chain joins TRBV12-5 and TRBJ2-7; D possibly corresponds to TRBD1 (5 bases). This CDR3 spans 12 amino acids. V lost 8 bases and J lost 2, with 10 bases in between. Germline V gene data show CDR1 as LGHNT and CDR2 as FRNRAP. The CDR3 coding sequence is TGTGCTAGTAGGGGTACCGCCTACGAGCAGTACTTC. As protein: CASRGTAYEQYF.

The chain uses TRBV27 and TRBJ2-1; D may be TRBD1 or TRBD2 (5 bases each). Trimming cost V 5 bases and J 6 bases, with 14 bases left between them. Per the germline V gene, CDR1 is MNHEY and CDR2 is SMNVEV (reference sequence). The CDR3 runs to 14 residues. The CDR3 loop reads CASSDEGKVNEQFF. The CDR3 coding sequence is TGTGCCAGCAGTGATGAGGGGAAGGTCAATGAGCAGTTCTTC.

The table lists this clone with a few counts. This chain connects TRBV5-6 to TRBJ1-2; a weak D match, TRBD1 (5 bases). The V gene's germline CDR1 is SGHDT and CDR2 YYEEEE. Between the trimmed V and J ends, which lost 4 bases and 10 bases, there was a span of 17 bases. The CDR3 loop spans 13 amino acids. The CDR3 sequence: CASSPLRDSAYTF. In DNA form, the CDR3 reads TGTGCCAGCAGCCCCCTGCGCGACAGCGCCTACACCTTC.

V gene TRBV9 combines with J gene TRBJ2-1, with 10 bases fitting TRBD1. J gave up 3 bases and V 4 bases, and 4 bases lay outside the gene matches. The CDR3 extends over 15 amino acids. Germline CDR1 SGDLS, CDR2 YYNGEE. DNA for the CDR3: TGTGCCAGCAGCTCGCGGACAGGGGGCTACAATGAGCAGTTCTTC. Protein: CASSSRTGGYNEQFF.

The V call is TRBV5-4, the J call TRBJ2-5; D is perhaps TRBD2 (7 bases). Germline lookup yields CDR1 SGHNT and CDR2 YYREEE (reference sequence). The CDR3 covers 13 residues. The germline V and J ends were trimmed by 5 bases and 4 bases, with 12 bases remaining between them. As DNA, the CDR3 is TGTGCCAGCAGGCCGGGGGGCGTAGAGACCCAGTACTTC. This codes for CASRPGGVETQYF.

J is TRBJ2-1 and V is TRBV2, with TRBD2 matching over 7 bases. The CDR3 is made up of 13 amino acids. Germline V gene sequence: CDR1 SNHLY, CDR2 FYNNEI. Losses at the gene ends were 7 bases for V and 6 bases for J; bases not matched to a gene: 6. In DNA, the CDR3 is TGTGCCAGCACCATTATAGCGGGCAATGAGCAGTTCTTC. Translated, it gives CASTIIAGNEQFF.

This clone came up once. The V gene is TRBV3-1 (or the pseudogene TRBV3-2), the J gene TRBJ2-3; no reliable D call. The germline CDR1 and CDR2 sequences are LGHDT and YNNKEL (reference sequence). The CDR3 is made up of 16 amino acids. Deletions cut 4 bases from V and 3 bases from J, with 17 bases between. The CDR3 is CASSPPGERWTDTQYF. The CDR3 DNA follows: TGTGCCAGCAGCCCTCCAGGTGAAAGATGGACAGATACGCAGTATTTT.

This chain links TRBV9 with TRBJ2-5; D may match TRBD1 or TRBD2 (5 bases each). CDR1 and CDR2 from the germline V gene are SGDLS and YYNGEE. This CDR3 comprises 16 residues. Trimming left V 0 bases short and J 5 bases short, with 17 bases between. CDR3 sequence: CASSVAARGLRETQYF. The CDR3 nucleotides read TGTGCCAGCAGCGTAGCTGCACGGGGCCTGCGTGAGACCCAGTACTTC.

J is TRBJ2-2 and V is TRBV6-5; 10 bases are shared with TRBD2. Per the germline V gene, CDR1 is MNHEY and CDR2 is SVGAGI. Losses at the gene ends were 8 bases for V and 6 bases for J; bases not matched to a gene: 6. The CDR3 consists of 14 residues. The CDR3 nucleotides read TGTGCCAGCTCCGGGACTAGCGCCCCCGGGGAGCTGTTTTTT. This codes for CASSGTSAPGELFF.

The rearrangement joins TRBV27 to TRBJ2-1; D is uncertain. The V gene lost 6 bases and the J gene lost 0 bases, with 6 bases spanning the gap. The CDR3 is 13 amino acids. CDR1 and CDR2 (germline): MNHEY, SMNVEV (reference sequence). The CDR3 reads CASRSSSYNEQFF. The CDR3 DNA reads as TGTGCCAGCAGGTCGAGCTCCTACAATGAGCAGTTCTTC.

The count of this clone is one. The rearrangement links TRBV3-1 (or the pseudogene TRBV3-2) to TRBJ1-2; D gene ambiguous. Germline CDR1 and CDR2: LGHDT and YNNKEL (reference sequence). CDR3 length: 12 residues. Trimming cost V 2 bases and J 2 bases, with 3 bases left between them. The CDR3 sequence: CASSQYNYGYTF. The CDR3 DNA reads as TGTGCCAGCAGCCAATACAACTATGGCTACACCTTC.

This sequence joins TRBV18 and TRBJ2-1, with TRBD1 matching 8 bases. Looked up from germline, CDR1 is KGHSH and CDR2 is LQKENI. V was clipped by 6 bases and J by 8 bases; unmatched bases: 6. The CDR3 runs 13 residues. Here the CDR3 reads CASSSGGGDEQFF. The CDR3 DNA reads as TGTGCCAGCTCTTCAGGGGGCGGGGATGAGCAGTTCTTC.

The rearrangement joins TRBV24-1 to TRBJ2-1; 8 bases align to TRBD2. V was pared by 9 bases and J by 8 bases, with 2 bases of the junction left unmatched. CDR3 length: 11 residues. Germline V gives CDR1 KGHDR, CDR2 SFDVKD. CDR3 sequence (DNA): TGTGCCACCCGGGGGGGGGATGAGCAGTTCTTC. Amino acids: CATRGGDEQFF.

The chain joins TRBV5-4 to TRBJ2-5, with a weak D call TRBD2 (5 bases). Germline CDR1 and CDR2: SGHNT and YYREEE (reference sequence). The V end was cut by 0 bases, the J end by 5 bases, with 11 bases between. This CDR3 has 14 residues. CDR3 sequence: CASSLGSGVETQYF. The CDR3 DNA reads TGTGCCAGCAGCTTGGGATCCGGGGTGGAGACCCAGTACTTC.

This chain uses TRBV12-3 or TRBV12-4 with TRBJ2-2; D gene ambiguous. The CDR3 covers 11 residues. V gave up 4 bases and J gave up 7 bases, with 4 bases separating them. The CDR3 is CASSWIGELFF. DNA of the CDR3: TGTGCCAGCAGTTGGATCGGGGAGCTGTTTTTT.

The V call is TRBV30, the J call TRBJ2-1; the D is unclear. Germline V lookup: CDR1 GTSNPN, CDR2 SVGIG (reference sequence). Deletions cut 4 bases from V and 6 bases from J, with 13 bases between. This CDR3 spans 13 amino acids. The CDR3 loop reads CAWIHPRGNEQFF. CDR3 nucleotides: TGTGCCTGGATTCACCCACGAGGCAATGAGCAGTTCTTC. Together with reference TRBV30 and TRBJ2-1, the CDR3 gives the full variable domain: SQTIHQWPATLVQPVGSPLSLECTVEGTSNPNLYWYRQAAGRGLQLLFYSVGIGQISSEVPQNLSASRPQDRQFILSSKKLLLSDSGFYLCAWIHPRGNEQFFGPGTRLTVL.

The chain links TRBV6-5 to TRBJ1-1; D gene unclear. Germline CDR1 MNHEY, CDR2 SVGAGI. The CDR3 has 14 amino acids. Trimming pared 3 bases from V and 1 base from J, leaving 9 bases between. The CDR3 loop is CASSYGRENTEAFF. Here the CDR3 DNA reads TGTGCCAGCAGTTATGGACGGGAGAACACTGAAGCTTTCTTT.